A single sample is the source of the 26 T cell receptor beta chains below, sequenced in a study of blood T cells in healthy people across ages. Sample-barcoded 5' priming and a J-beta primer mix drove a second PCR of 7 to 11 cycles. Using its own MiXCR run on the 5' RACE reads, TCRdb lists one record per CDR3 protein. The table shows about 1,500,000 distinct CDR3 sequences, with 25% to 30% occurring only once. The sample was blood. All receptors come from a woman under 40 in good health.

At least ten counts were recorded for this clonotype. The chain employs TRBV7-3 and TRBJ2-5; TRBD2 might be the D (6 bases). Germline V lookup: CDR1 SGHTA, CDR2 FQGTGA. The CDR3 length is 16 residues. Trimming removed 6 bases at V and 2 bases at J, with 19 bases between. The CDR3 region is CASSLGWSSDQETQYF. As DNA, the CDR3 is TGTGCCAGCAGTCTAGGGTGGTCTAGCGATCAAGAGACCCAGTACTTC.

The sample holds a few counts of this clonotype. V and J are TRBV2 and TRBJ2-1, with 8 positions matching TRBD1. This CDR3 has 15 residues. Germline V gene data show CDR1 as SNHLY and CDR2 as FYNNEI. After removal of 2 bases from V and 8 bases from J, the junction contained 8 bases not matched to a gene. CDR3 in amino acids: CASSELDREVDEQFF. The CDR3 nucleotides are TGTGCCAGCAGTGAATTGGACAGGGAGGTGGATGAGCAGTTCTTC.

The sample holds a few counts of this clonotype. A read error is possible here, since a much larger clone lies one base away. The gene calls are TRBV7-6 and TRBJ2-7, with D hard to call. Trimming took 2 bases from V and 1 from J, leaving 15 bases between them. The CDR3 spans 16 residues. The germline gives CDR1 SGHVS, CDR2 FNYEAQ. CDR3 in DNA: TGTGCCAGCAGCTTAACCGACGAAGTACCATCCTACGAGCAGTACTTC. Residues: CASSLTDEVPSYEQYF.

This clonotype has a handful of counts. The chain combines TRBV30 with TRBJ2-1, with TRBD2 matching over 8 bases. The CDR3 consists of 14 residues. Per the germline V gene, CDR1 is GTSNPN and CDR2 is SVGIG (reference sequence). V dropped 0 bases and J dropped 8; count of bases not matched to a gene: 6. The CDR3 loop reads CAWSVGAGGDEQFF. The DNA for the CDR3 is TGTGCCTGGAGTGTGGGGGCGGGAGGCGATGAGCAGTTCTTC.

The chain carries TRBV6-1 and TRBJ1-6, with 7 bases identical to TRBD1. Germline CDR1 reads MNHNS; CDR2 reads SASEGT. The CDR3 contains 15 residues. V gave up 3 bases and J gave up 7 bases; unmatched junction bases: 6. CDR3: CASSDVRRGNSPLHF. The CDR3, as DNA: TGTGCCAGCAGTGATGTGCGCAGGGGGAATTCACCCCTCCACTTT.

The table lists this clonotype with a few counts. This chain connects TRBV5-1 to TRBJ1-2, with 9 bases aligning to TRBD1. Germline CDR1 reads SGHRS; CDR2 reads YFSETQ. The CDR3 has 16 amino acids. V lost 4 bases and J lost 8; bases outside the gene matches: 15. CDR3 nucleotide sequence: TGCGCCAGCAGCGCCGAGGCCATTGGGACAGGGCCCGGCTACACCTTC. As protein: CASSAEAIGTGPGYTF.

The chain employs TRBV27 and TRBJ2-7; the D call may be TRBD1 or TRBD2 (5 bases each). Trimming stripped 1 base from V and 7 bases from J, with 14 bases between. Germline V gene lookup returns CDR1 MNHEY and CDR2 SMNVEV (reference sequence). The CDR3 loop spans 14 amino acids. The CDR3 protein is CASSLLGDVNEQYF. The CDR3 nucleotides read TGTGCCAGCAGTTTATTGGGGGACGTCAATGAGCAGTACTTC.

The chain carries TRBV20-1 and TRBJ1-2; D may be TRBD1 (5 bases). The V and J ends lost 3 bases and 7 bases respectively, with 15 bases between them. CDR3 length equals 13 residues. CDR1 and CDR2 from the germline V gene are DFQATT and SNEGSKA (reference sequence). This CDR3 is CSASNMGDSGYTF. DNA for the CDR3: TGCAGTGCTAGTAATATGGGGGACTCTGGCTACACCTTC.

This CDR3 is CASSQVRPRDRNAYEQYF. The CDR3 nucleotides are TGCGCCAGCAGCCAAGTTCGACCCCGGGACAGGAACGCCTACGAGCAGTACTTC. This chain links TRBV4-1 with TRBJ2-7; 8 positions match TRBD1. Germline V CDR1 and CDR2: MGHRA, YSYEKL. The CDR3 runs 18 residues. After removal of 1 base from V and 2 bases from J, the junction contained 13 bases not matched to a gene.

Notes on this clonotype: At one of its ends the junction is not consistent with the germline gene, which may arise from a read error. This sequence joins TRBV12-3 or TRBV12-4 and TRBJ2-2, with a tentative D call TRBD1 (6 bases). This CDR3 is 15 amino acids long. The CDR3: CARSSRVQGSRELFF. The DNA for the CDR3 is TGTGCCAGGAGTTCGAGAGTACAGGGATCCCGGGAGCTGTTTTTT.

This chain connects TRBV11-2 to TRBJ2-7, with D hard to call. The V gene lost 5 bases and the J gene lost 0 bases, with 17 bases spanning the gap. The CDR3 covers 16 residues. The V gene's germline CDR1 is SGHAT and CDR2 FQNNGV. The CDR3 DNA sequence: TGTGCCAGCAGCACCTCGCCTGGTTCCGGCTCCTACGAGCAGTACTTC. Amino acids: CASSTSPGSGSYEQYF.

This clonotype has just a few counts. The chain joins TRBV7-2 to TRBJ1-2, with TRBD1 as a possible D gene (6 bases). Germline-derived CDR1 and CDR2 are SGHTA and FQGNSA. The V gene lost 5 bases and the J gene lost 0 bases, with 10 bases spanning the gap. This CDR3 is built from 14 residues. CDR3 sequence: CASSHREPNYGYTF. DNA for the CDR3: TGTGCCAGCAGCCACAGGGAGCCTAACTATGGCTACACCTTC.

This clonotype has more than one count but fewer than ten. The chain has TRBV20-1 and TRBJ2-1; possible D gene TRBD1, 6 bases. Trimming stripped 7 bases from V and 4 bases from J, with 11 bases between. The CDR3 loop spans 12 amino acids. Germline-derived CDR1 and CDR2 are DFQATT and SNEGSKA (reference sequence). CDR3: CSVRDRYNEQFF. The CDR3 bases are TGCAGTGTCAGAGACAGGTACAATGAGCAGTTCTTC.

This clonotype was detected a few times. The chain is built from TRBV7-9 and TRBJ1-4, with D possibly TRBD1 on 5 matching bases. With 1 base removed from V and 5 bases from J, the gap between germline ends came to 17 bases. There are 17 residues in the CDR3. CDR1 and CDR2 (germline): SEHNR, FQNEAQ (reference sequence). CDR3 loop: CASSLGAAGTRNEKLFF. CDR3 nucleotide sequence: TGTGCCAGCAGCTTAGGGGCGGCGGGGACGAGGAATGAAAAACTGTTTTTT.

The chain uses TRBV10-3 and TRBJ2-5; no reliable D call. V dropped 0 bases and J dropped 11 bases, with 16 bases sitting between them. This CDR3 contains 14 residues. Germline V lookup: CDR1 ENHRY, CDR2 SYGVKD. CDR3 loop: CAISESPSKHEQYF. The CDR3 nucleotides read TGTGCCATCAGTGAGTCGCCAAGTAAGCATGAGCAGTACTTC.

The chain joins TRBV7-9 to TRBJ2-5; 7 bases align to TRBD2. The germline CDR1 and CDR2 sequences are SEHNR and FQNEAQ (reference sequence). V lost 1 base to trimming and J lost 11 bases; unmatched junction nucleotides: 10. The CDR3 runs 14 residues. This chain's CDR3 is CASSLGGSPDEQYF. The CDR3 DNA is TGTGCCAGCAGCTTAGGCGGGAGTCCCGATGAGCAGTACTTC.

This clonotype has just a few counts. Its ends do not fully match the called genes, so a read error is possible. The CDR3 reads CATSRDLYEDNAQFF. The CDR3 DNA follows: TGTGCCACCAGCAGAGATCTCTACGAGGACAATGCGCAGTTCTTC. This chain links TRBV15 with TRBJ2-1; weak D call: TRBD1 (5 bases). The germline gives CDR1 LNHNV, CDR2 YYDKDF (reference sequence). This CDR3 comprises 15 residues.

This clonotype was observed a handful of times. The V and J genes are TRBV7-2 and TRBJ1-1, with D uncertain. Germline CDR1 is SGHTA and CDR2 is FQGNSA. The V and J ends lost 5 bases and 3 bases respectively, with 13 bases between them. The CDR3 has 14 residues. The CDR3 here is CASSPVGGDTEAFF. CDR3 sequence (DNA): TGTGCCAGCAGCCCCGTAGGTGGGGACACTGAAGCTTTCTTT.

This clonotype has at least ten counts. The chain has TRBV29-1 and TRBJ2-5; D is possibly TRBD1 (6 bases). The V end lost 5 bases, the J end lost 2 bases, and 9 bases lay between the germline ends. This CDR3 comprises 12 residues. Germline CDR1 SQVTM, CDR2 ANQGSEA. The CDR3 spells CSVYRDQETQYF. The CDR3 nucleotides are TGCAGCGTTTACAGGGATCAAGAGACCCAGTACTTC.

Ten or more counts support this clonotype. The rearrangement joins TRBV10-3 to TRBJ2-7, with D perhaps assigned TRBD1 or TRBD2 (6 bases each). The CDR3 has 13 amino acids. V lost 6 bases and J 2 bases, leaving 11 bases between the germline ends. Germline-derived CDR1 and CDR2 are ENHRY and SYGVKD. CDR3 amino acids: CAISRGGTYEQYF. In DNA, the CDR3 is TGTGCCATCAGCCGAGGGGGGACCTACGAGCAGTACTTC.

In this sample, this clonotype turned up a few times. The chain carries TRBV10-3 and TRBJ2-3; 10 nucleotides agree with TRBD2. The CDR3 is 18 residues long. The ends lost 2 bases at V and 4 bases at J; junction bases unmatched: 12. Germline-derived CDR1 and CDR2 are ENHRY and SYGVKD. The CDR3 reads CAISEPPGLAGEADTQYF. The CDR3 DNA is TGTGCCATCAGTGAGCCCCCCGGGCTAGCGGGGGAAGCAGATACGCAGTATTTT.

In this sample, this clonotype turned up a few times. CDR3 nucleotide sequence: TGTGCCAGCAGCCCCTCATACGAGGACAAGGGGGCACCCCTCCACTTT. This codes for CASSPSYEDKGAPLHF. This rearrangement joins TRBV3-1 to TRBJ1-6; D might be TRBD1 (6 bases). This CDR3 has 16 amino acids. Trimming pared 4 bases from V and 11 bases from J, leaving 21 bases between. Germline CDR1 and CDR2: LGHDT and YNNKEL (reference sequence). The entire variable domain, with the rest obtained from reference TRBV3-1 and TRBJ1-6, is as follows: DTAVSQTPKYLVTQMGNDKSIKCEQNLGHDTMYWYKQDSKKFLKIMFSYNNKELIINETVPNRFSPKSPDKAHLNLHINSLELGDSAVYFCASSPSYEDKGAPLHFGNGTRLTVT.

The rearrangement links TRBV10-2 to TRBJ2-5; D is unresolved. CDR1 WSHSY and CDR2 SAAADI come from the germline V gene. This CDR3 is built from 11 residues. Between the trimmed V and J ends, which lost 3 bases and 7 bases, there was a span of 6 bases. Written as DNA, the CDR3 is TGCGCCAGCAGTGACACGGGGACCCAGTACTTC. Translated, it gives CASSDTGTQYF.

V is TRBV12-3 or TRBV12-4 and J is TRBJ1-2; maybe TRBD1 (6 bases). V shed 6 bases and J shed 8 bases, with 13 bases lying between them. CDR3 size: 12 residues. The CDR3 DNA reads TGTGCCAGCAGCAACAGGGTACGGGGCTACACCTTC. Its protein product is CASSNRVRGYTF.

The rearrangement joins TRBV11-2 to TRBJ1-2, with D perhaps matching TRBD1 (6 bases). CDR1 and CDR2 from the germline V gene are SGHAT and FQNNGV. Trimming stripped 5 bases from V and 4 bases from J, with 23 bases between. The CDR3 has 17 amino acids. CDR3 nucleotides: TGTGCCAGCAGCCCTCGCCGGGACACCATAGTCTTCTATGGCTACACCTTC. It is translated as CASSPRRDTIVFYGYTF.

The V and J genes are TRBV27 and TRBJ1-2; D remains ambiguous. V lost 6 bases, J lost 9 bases, and 14 bases lay in between. CDR3 length equals 12 residues. Germline V lookup: CDR1 MNHEY, CDR2 SMNVEV (reference sequence). CDR3 sequence reads: CASRDRGASYTF. CDR3 nucleotide sequence: TGTGCCAGCAGGGATCGAGGTGCTAGCTACACCTTC.